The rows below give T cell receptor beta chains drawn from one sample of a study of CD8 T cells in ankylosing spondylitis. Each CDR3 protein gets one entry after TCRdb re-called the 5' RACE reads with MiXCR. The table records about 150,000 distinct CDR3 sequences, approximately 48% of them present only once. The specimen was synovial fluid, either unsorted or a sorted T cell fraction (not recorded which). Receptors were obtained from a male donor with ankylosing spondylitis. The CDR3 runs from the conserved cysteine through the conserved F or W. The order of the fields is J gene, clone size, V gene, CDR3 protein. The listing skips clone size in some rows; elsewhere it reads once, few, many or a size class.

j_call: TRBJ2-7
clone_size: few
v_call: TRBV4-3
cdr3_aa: CASSQVVVGPYEQYF

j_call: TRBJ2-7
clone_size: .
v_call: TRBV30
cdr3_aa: CAWIPRGAYEQYF

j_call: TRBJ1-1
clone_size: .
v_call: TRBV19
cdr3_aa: CASSSRVGFQVPTEAFF

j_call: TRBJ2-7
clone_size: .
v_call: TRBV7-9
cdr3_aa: CASSLILAGEPYEQYF

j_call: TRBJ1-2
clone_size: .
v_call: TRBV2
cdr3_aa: CATSGGSGIYGYTF

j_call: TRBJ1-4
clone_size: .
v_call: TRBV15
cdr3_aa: CATSRDQGGEFEKLFF

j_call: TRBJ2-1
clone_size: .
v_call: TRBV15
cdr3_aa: CATSRAQGIDEQFF

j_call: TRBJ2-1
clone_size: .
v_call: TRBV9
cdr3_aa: CASSVGGGGYNEQFF

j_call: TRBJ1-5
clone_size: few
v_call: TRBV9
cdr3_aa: CASSVAGGSNQPQHF

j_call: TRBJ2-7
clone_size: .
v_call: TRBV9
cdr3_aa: CASSAGGTSYEQYF

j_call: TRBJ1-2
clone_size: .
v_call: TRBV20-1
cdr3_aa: CSARDFTGDRGYGYTF

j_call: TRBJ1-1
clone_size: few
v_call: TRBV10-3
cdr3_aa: CAISDFPSWGPQSFNTEAFF

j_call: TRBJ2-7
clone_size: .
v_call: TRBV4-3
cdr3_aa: CASSQVQDSYEQYF

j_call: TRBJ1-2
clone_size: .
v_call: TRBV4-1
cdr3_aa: CASSQETATNYGYTF

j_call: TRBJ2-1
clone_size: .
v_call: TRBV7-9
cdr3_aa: CASSPARGLGYNEQFF

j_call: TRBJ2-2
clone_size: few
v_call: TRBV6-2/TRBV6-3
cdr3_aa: CASRTGADTGELFF

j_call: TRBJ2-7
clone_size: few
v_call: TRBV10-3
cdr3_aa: CAISEWTSGSYGYEQYF